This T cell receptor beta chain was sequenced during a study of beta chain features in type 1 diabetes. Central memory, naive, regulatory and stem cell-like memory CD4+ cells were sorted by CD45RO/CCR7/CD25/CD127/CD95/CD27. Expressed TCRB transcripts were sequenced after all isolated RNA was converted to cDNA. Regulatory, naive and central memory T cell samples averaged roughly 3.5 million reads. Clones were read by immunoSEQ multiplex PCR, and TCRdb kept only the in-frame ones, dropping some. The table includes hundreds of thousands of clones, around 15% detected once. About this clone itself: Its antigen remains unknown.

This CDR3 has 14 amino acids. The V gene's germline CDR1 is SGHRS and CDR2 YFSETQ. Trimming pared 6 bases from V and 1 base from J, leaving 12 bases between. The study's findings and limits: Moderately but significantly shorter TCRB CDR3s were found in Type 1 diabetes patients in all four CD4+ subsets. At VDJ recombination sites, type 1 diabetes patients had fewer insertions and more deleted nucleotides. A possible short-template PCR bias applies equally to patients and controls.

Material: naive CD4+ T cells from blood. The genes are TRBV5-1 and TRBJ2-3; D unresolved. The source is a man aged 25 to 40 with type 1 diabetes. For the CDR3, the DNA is TGCGCCAGCAACCTAACCCCTGGCACAGATACGCAGTATTTT. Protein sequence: CASNLTPGTDTQYF.